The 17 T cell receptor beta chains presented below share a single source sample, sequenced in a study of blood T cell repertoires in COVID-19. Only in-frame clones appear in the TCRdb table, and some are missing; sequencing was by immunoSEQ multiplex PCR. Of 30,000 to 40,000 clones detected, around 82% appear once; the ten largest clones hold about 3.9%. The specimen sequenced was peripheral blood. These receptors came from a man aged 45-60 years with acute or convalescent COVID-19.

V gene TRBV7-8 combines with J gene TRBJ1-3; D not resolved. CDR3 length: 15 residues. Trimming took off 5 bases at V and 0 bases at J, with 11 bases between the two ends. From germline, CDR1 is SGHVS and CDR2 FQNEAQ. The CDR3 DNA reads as TGTGCCAGCAGCCTGGCAGTCGACTCTGGAAACACCATATATTTT. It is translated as CASSLAVDSGNTIYF. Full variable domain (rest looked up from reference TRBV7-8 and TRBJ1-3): GAGVSQSPRYKVAKRGQDVALRCDPISGHVSLFWYQQALGQGPEFLTYFQNEAQLDKSGLPSDRFFAERPEGSVSTLKIQRTQQEDSAVYLCASSLAVDSGNTIYFGEGSWLTVV.

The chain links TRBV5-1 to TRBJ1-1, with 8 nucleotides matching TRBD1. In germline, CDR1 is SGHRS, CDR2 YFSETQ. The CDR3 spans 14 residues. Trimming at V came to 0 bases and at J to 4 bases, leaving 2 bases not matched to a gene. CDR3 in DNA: TGCGCCAGCAGCTTGGCGACAGGGGCCACTGAAGCTTTCTTT. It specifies CASSLATGATEAFF.

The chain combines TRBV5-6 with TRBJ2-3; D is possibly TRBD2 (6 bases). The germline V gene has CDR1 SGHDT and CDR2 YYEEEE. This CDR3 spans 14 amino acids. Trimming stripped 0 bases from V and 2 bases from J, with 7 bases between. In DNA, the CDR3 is TGTGCCAGCAGCTTGGGCGGGGTCACAGATACGCAGTATTTT. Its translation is CASSLGGVTDTQYF.

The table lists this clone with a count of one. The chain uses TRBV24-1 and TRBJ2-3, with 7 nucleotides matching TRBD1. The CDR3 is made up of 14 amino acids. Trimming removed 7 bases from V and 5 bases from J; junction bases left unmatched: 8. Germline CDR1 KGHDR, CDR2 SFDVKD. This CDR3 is CATRGPDREDTQYF. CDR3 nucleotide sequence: TGTGCCACCAGAGGGCCCGACAGGGAAGATACGCAGTATTTT.

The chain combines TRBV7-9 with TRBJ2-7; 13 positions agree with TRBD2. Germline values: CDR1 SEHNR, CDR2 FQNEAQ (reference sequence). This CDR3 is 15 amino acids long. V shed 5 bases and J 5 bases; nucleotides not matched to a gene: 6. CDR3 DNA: TGTGCCAGCAGCCCCTGGACTAGCGGGAGTGACGAGCAGTACTTC. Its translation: CASSPWTSGSDEQYF.

CDR3 nucleotide sequence: TGTGCCAGCAGCAAAAAGGCCTATCCAACCCAGGAGCGGGAGACGTACAATGAGCAGTTCTTC. Translating gives CASSKKAYPTQERETYNEQFF. V gene TRBV21-1 combines with J gene TRBJ2-1; TRBD2 is the table's D call and was not checked against the DNA. TRBV21-1 is flagged as a pseudogene. The CDR3 is made up of 21 amino acids.

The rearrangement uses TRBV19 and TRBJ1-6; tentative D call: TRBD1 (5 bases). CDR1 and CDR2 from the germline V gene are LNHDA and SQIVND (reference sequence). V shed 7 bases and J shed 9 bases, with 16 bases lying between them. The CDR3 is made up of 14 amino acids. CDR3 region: CASTGQGWGSPLHF. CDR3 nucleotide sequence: TGTGCCAGTACTGGGCAGGGATGGGGTTCACCCCTCCACTTT.

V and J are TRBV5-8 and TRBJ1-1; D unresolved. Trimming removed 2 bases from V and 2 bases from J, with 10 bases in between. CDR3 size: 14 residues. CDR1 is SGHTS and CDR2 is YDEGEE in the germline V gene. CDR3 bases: TGTGCCAGCAGCTTCGGGGTTCAAAACACTGAAGCTTTCTTT. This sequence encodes CASSFGVQNTEAFF.

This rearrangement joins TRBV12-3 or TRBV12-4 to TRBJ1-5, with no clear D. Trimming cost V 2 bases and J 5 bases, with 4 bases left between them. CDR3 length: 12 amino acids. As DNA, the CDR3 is TGTGCCAGCAGTTTATTATATCAGCCCCAGCATTTT. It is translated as CASSLLYQPQHF.

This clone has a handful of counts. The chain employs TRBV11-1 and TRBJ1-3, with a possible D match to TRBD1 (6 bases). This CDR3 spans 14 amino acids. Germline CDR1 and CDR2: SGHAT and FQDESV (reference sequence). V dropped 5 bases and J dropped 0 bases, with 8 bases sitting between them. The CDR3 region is CASSQGHSGNTIYF. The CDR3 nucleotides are TGTGCCAGCAGCCAGGGACACTCTGGAAACACCATATATTTT.

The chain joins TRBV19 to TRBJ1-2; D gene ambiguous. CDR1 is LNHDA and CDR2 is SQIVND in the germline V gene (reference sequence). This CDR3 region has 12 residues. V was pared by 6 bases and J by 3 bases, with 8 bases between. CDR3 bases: TGTGCCAGTAGCACAGCCTACTATGGCTACACCTTC. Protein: CASSTAYYGYTF.

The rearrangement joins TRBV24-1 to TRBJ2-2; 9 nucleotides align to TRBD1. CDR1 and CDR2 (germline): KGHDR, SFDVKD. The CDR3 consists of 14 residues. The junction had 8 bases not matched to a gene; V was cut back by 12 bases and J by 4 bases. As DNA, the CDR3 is TGTGCCTCGAGCGGGACAGGGAGCACCGGGGAGCTGTTTTTT. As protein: CASSGTGSTGELFF.

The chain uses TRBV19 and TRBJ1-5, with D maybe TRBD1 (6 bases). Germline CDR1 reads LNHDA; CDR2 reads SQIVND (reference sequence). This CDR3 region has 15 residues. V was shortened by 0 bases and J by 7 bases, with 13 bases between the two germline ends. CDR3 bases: TGTGCCAGTAGTATAGAGGACAGTATGAGGCAGCCCCAGCATTTT. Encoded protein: CASSIEDSMRQPQHF.

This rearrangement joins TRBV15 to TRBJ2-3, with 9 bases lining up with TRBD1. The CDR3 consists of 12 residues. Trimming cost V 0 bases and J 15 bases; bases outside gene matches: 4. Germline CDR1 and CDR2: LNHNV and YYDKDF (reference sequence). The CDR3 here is CATSREQGAEYF. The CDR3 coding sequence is TGTGCCACCAGCAGAGAACAGGGGGCGGAATATTTT.

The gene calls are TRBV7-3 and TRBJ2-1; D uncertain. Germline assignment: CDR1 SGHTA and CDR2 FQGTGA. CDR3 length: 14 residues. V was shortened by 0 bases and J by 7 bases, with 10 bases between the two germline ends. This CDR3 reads CASSLTAQVNEQFF. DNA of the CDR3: TGTGCCAGCAGCTTAACAGCCCAAGTTAATGAGCAGTTCTTC.

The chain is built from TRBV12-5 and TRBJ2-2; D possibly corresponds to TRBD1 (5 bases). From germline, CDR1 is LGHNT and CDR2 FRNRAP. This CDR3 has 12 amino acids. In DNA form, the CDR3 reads TGTGTTGGGGCAGGGCTAACCGGGGAGCTGTTTTTT. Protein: CVGAGLTGELFF.

The CDR3 DNA reads as TGTGCCAGCAGCTTAGATATCGGGACAATAAATCAGCCCCAGCATTTT. Amino acid sequence: CASSLDIGTINQPQHF. V gene TRBV11-2 combines with J gene TRBJ1-5, with a possible D match to TRBD1 (6 bases). The germline gives CDR1 SGHAT, CDR2 FQNNGV. The CDR3 runs 16 residues. Trimming removed 0 bases from V and 4 bases from J, with 13 bases in between. The entire variable domain, with the rest obtained from reference TRBV11-2 and TRBJ1-5, is as follows: EAGVAQSPRYKIIEKRQSVAFWCNPISGHATLYWYQQILGQGPKLLIQFQNNGVVDDSQLPKDRFSAERLKGVDSTLKIQPAKLEDSAVYLCASSLDIGTINQPQHFGDGTRLSIL.